A single sample gave rise to the 12 T cell receptor beta chains below, sequenced in a study of CD8+ T cells in alopecia areata. Sequencing templates came from extracted RNA that was reverse transcribed into cDNA. Assay: immunoSEQ multiplex PCR; the TCRdb copy retains only in-frame clones and omits some. The top ten clones hold 0.95% to 1.5% of a sample with a few hundred thousand clones, about two thirds of them seen once. The sequences come from CD4+ T cells sorted from blood, collected at week 0. These receptor sequences come from a human donor with alopecia areata.

The rearrangement uses TRBV29-1 and TRBJ1-2, with a weak D call TRBD1 (5 bases). Germline V gene lookup returns CDR1 SQVTM and CDR2 ANQGSEA. The ends were cut back, 5 bases at V and 3 bases at J, with 19 bases in the middle. This CDR3 spans 15 amino acids. CDR3 amino acids: CSVLSPVGEDYGYTF. The CDR3 coding sequence is TGCAGCGTTTTATCCCCTGTGGGGGAGGACTATGGCTACACCTTC.

The J gene is TRBJ1-5, the V gene TRBV19, with unresolved D. V shed 2 bases and J shed 7 bases, with 15 bases lying between them. There are 15 residues in the CDR3. Germline V gene data show CDR1 as LNHDA and CDR2 as SQIVND (reference sequence). In DNA, the CDR3 is TGTGCCAGTAGTATAAGGGAGGGCTTCGGACAGCCCCAGCATTTT. It translates to CASSIREGFGQPQHF.

A few counts support this clone. The same CDR3 can be traced to other DNA sequences in this sample. The genes are TRBV5-1 and TRBJ2-7; a weak D match, TRBD1 (6 bases). This CDR3 is built from 14 residues. Germline V lookup: CDR1 SGHRS, CDR2 YFSETQ. Trimming removed 2 bases from V and 3 bases from J, with 12 bases in between. The CDR3 nucleotides are TGCGCCAGCAGCTTAGCCGGACAGAGCTACGAGCAGTACTTC. It encodes CASSLAGQSYEQYF. The complete variable domain, with remaining parts taken from reference TRBV5-1 and TRBJ2-7, reads KAGVTQTPRYLIKTRGQQVTLSCSPISGHRSVSWYQQTPGQGLQFLFEYFSETQRNKGNFPGRFSGRQFSNSRSEMNVSTLELGDSALYLCASSLAGQSYEQYFGPGTRLTVT.

The rearrangement links TRBV29-1 to TRBJ1-5; no reliable D call. The length of the CDR3 is 12 residues. Deletions cut 0 bases from V and 7 bases from J, with 7 bases between. Germline V gives CDR1 SQVTM, CDR2 ANQGSEA. The CDR3 nucleotides are TGCAGCGTTGAAGATGCAGGCCAGCCCCAGCATTTT. Translated: CSVEDAGQPQHF.

This clone was observed a handful of times. The chain recombines TRBV9 with TRBJ2-7; 11 bases align to TRBD2. Trimming took 4 bases from V and 0 from J; bases not matched to a gene: 3. Germline assignment: CDR1 SGDLS and CDR2 YYNGEE. The CDR3 has 15 residues. For the CDR3, the DNA is TGTGCCAGCAGCCCTAGCGGGGGGAGCTCCTACGAGCAGTACTTC. Encoded protein: CASSPSGGSSYEQYF.

The V call is TRBV7-9, the J call TRBJ2-3; possible D gene TRBD1, 6 bases. The CDR3 consists of 17 residues. The germline V gene encodes CDR1 SEHNR and CDR2 FQNEAQ (reference sequence). V was pared by 4 bases and J by 4 bases, with 21 bases between. DNA of the CDR3: TGTGCCAGCAGCTCGACCTTTATGACAGGCGTAGCAGATACGCAGTATTTT. This encodes CASSSTFMTGVADTQYF. Together with reference TRBV7-9 and TRBJ2-3, the CDR3 gives the full variable domain: DTGVSQNPRHKITKRGQNVTFRCDPISEHNRLYWYRQTLGQGPEFLTYFQNEAQLEKSRLLSDRFSAERPKGSFSTLEIQRTEQGDSAMYLCASSSTFMTGVADTQYFGPGTRLTVL.

The J gene is TRBJ2-7, the V gene TRBV28; 9 bases fit TRBD1. The germline gives CDR1 MDHEN, CDR2 SYDVKM. There are 15 residues in the CDR3. Trimming took 3 bases from V and 2 from J; bases not matched to a gene: 5. The CDR3 protein is CASSLRTGAPYEQYF. CDR3 nucleotides: TGTGCCAGCAGTTTGAGGACAGGGGCCCCCTACGAGCAGTACTTC.

This sequence joins TRBV15 and TRBJ2-5, with 7 bases aligning to TRBD1. Trimming at V came to 3 bases and at J to 5 bases, leaving 9 bases not matched to a gene. CDR1 is LNHNV, CDR2 YYDKDF, per germline (reference sequence). CDR3 length equals 15 residues. For the CDR3, the DNA is TGTGCCACCAGCAGCCTCGACATACAGGGGGAGACCCAGTACTTC. Amino acids: CATSSLDIQGETQYF.

Only a few counts were recorded for this clone. The chain combines TRBV5-4 with TRBJ1-1; possibly TRBD1 for D (5 bases). CDR3 length equals 14 residues. CDR1 and CDR2 from the germline V gene are SGHNT and YYREEE (reference sequence). Trimming stripped 4 bases from V and 1 base from J, with 11 bases between. CDR3 sequence reads: CASSRDSSNTEAFF. Here the CDR3 DNA reads TGTGCCAGCAGCAGGGACTCTTCGAACACTGAAGCTTTCTTT.

The chain joins TRBV7-2 to TRBJ2-1; a possible D gene is TRBD2 (6 bases). V was shortened by 3 bases and J by 9 bases, with 6 bases between the two germline ends. This CDR3 has 11 residues. CDR1 and CDR2 (germline): SGHTA, FQGNSA. The CDR3 DNA sequence: TGTGCCAGCAGCTTCGGGGGTGAGCAGTTCTTC. Residues: CASSFGGEQFF.

The chain recombines TRBV7-9 with TRBJ2-5, with D unclear. This CDR3 comprises 16 residues. Germline loops: CDR1 SEHNR, CDR2 FQNEAQ (reference sequence). Trimming took 6 bases from V and 2 from J, leaving 19 bases between them. The DNA of the CDR3 is TGTGCCAGCAGTTTGAACATCGTTTGGGTTCAAGAGACCCAGTACTTC. It specifies CASSLNIVWVQETQYF.

A single count supports this clone. V gene TRBV9 combines with J gene TRBJ2-5, with 7 positions matching TRBD1. This CDR3 contains 13 residues. Germline V gene sequence: CDR1 SGDLS, CDR2 YYNGEE. The V and J ends lost 3 bases and 4 bases, in that order; junction bases with no gene match: 3. This CDR3 is CASSARQGETQYF. The DNA of the CDR3 is TGTGCCAGCAGCGCCCGACAGGGAGAGACCCAGTACTTC.